The rows below give T cell receptor beta chains drawn from one sample of a study of cytomegalovirus exposure and HLA in healthy donors. Produced via immunoSEQ multiplex PCR; TCRdb's table is partial and in-frame only. This table has over 85,000 clones, approximately 83% appearing once. Sequenced input: PBMCs. The receptor set was obtained from a middle-aged man in good health and CMV-seronegative. Both conserved end residues are part of each CDR3. D genes are given only for firm matches. Clone size, where shown, is once, few, many, or a class for clones that have expanded.

v_call	j_call	clone_size	d_call	cdr3_aa	cdr3_nt
TRBV5-6	TRBJ1-1	once	NA	CASSLLGGNTEAFF	TGTGCCAGCAGCTTGTTAGGGGGTAACACTGAAGCTTTCTTT
TRBV5-1	TRBJ2-2	NA	TRBD1	CASSRDRVVTGELFF	TGCGCCAGCAGCCGGGACAGGGTGGTCACCGGGGAGCTGTTTTTT
TRBV6-6	TRBJ2-7	once	NA	CASRNTNLDAEQYF	TGTGCCAGCAGAAATACCAATCTAGACGCTGAGCAGTACTTC
TRBV9	TRBJ1-2	few	NA	CASSVATANYGYTF	TGTGCCAGCAGCGTAGCGACAGCTAACTATGGCTACACCTTC
TRBV5-1	TRBJ1-1	few	TRBD1	CASSLSGTGGRGPVNTEAFF	TGCGCCAGCAGCTTGTCCGGGACAGGGGGCCGCGGGCCGGTGAACACTGAAGCTTTCTTT
TRBV18	TRBJ1-1	NA	NA	CASSPRADTHTEAFF	TGTGCCAGCTCACCACGGGCGGACACCCACACTGAAGCTTTCTTT
TRBV7-2	TRBJ2-1	NA	TRBD2	CASSLSSGGANEQFF	TGTGCCAGCAGCTTATCTAGCGGGGGGGCTAATGAGCAGTTCTTC
TRBV19	TRBJ1-1	NA	NA	CASRRGRENTEAFF	TGTGCCAGTAGGCGAGGGAGGGAGAACACTGAAGCTTTCTTT
TRBV5-8	TRBJ2-3	NA	NA	CASSLGTGTDTQYF	TGTGCCAGCAGCTTGGGGACAGGCACAGATACGCAGTATTTT
TRBV6-1	TRBJ1-6	NA	NA	CASKSLGSNSPLHF	TGTGCCAGCAAGTCCCTCGGGTCTAATTCACCCCTCCACTTT
TRBV27	TRBJ1-1	NA	NA	CASTREGGMNTEAFF	TGTGCCAGCACGAGGGAGGGGGGGATGAACACTGAAGCTTTCTTT
TRBV15	TRBJ1-4	NA	NA	CATSFQGMDEKLFF	TGTGCCACCAGTTTTCAGGGGATGGATGAAAAACTGTTTTTT
TRBV5-6	TRBJ1-2	NA	NA	CASSPSQAVFYGYTF	TGTGCCAGCAGCCCCAGCCAGGCAGTTTTCTATGGCTACACCTTC
TRBV4-1	TRBJ1-3	few	NA	CASSRLQGSGNTIYF	TGCGCCAGCAGCCGTTTACAGGGTTCTGGAAACACCATATATTTT
TRBV23-1	TRBJ2-1	NA	TRBD2	CASSRGSGGKNEQFF	TGCGCCAGCAGTCGAGGTAGCGGGGGTAAAAATGAGCAGTTCTTC
TRBV9	TRBJ2-1	once	TRBD2	CASSSTQAGGYNEQFF	TGTGCCAGCAGCTCCACCCAGGCGGGGGGGTACAATGAGCAGTTCTTC